This T cell receptor beta chain was identified in a study of identical twins. Study results and limitations: Reduced insertions were recorded for abundant cord blood beta clonotypes, with no such pattern in memory repertoires.

A single record per CDR3 protein comes from TCRdb applying MiXCR to the 5' RACE reads. This table has 1.5 million or so distinct CDR3 sequences, under 35% appearing once. This clonotype appeared a single time. Antigen unknown. Trimming removed 6 bases at V and 6 bases at J, with 13 bases between. This CDR3 has 13 amino acids. The sequencing input was cord blood. This receptor was identified in a newborn girl in good health. V and J are TRBV12-3 or TRBV12-4 and TRBJ2-3; D gene ambiguous. The CDR3 loop is CASRHKSPDTQYF. CDR3 nucleotides: TGTGCCAGCAGACACAAGAGTCCGGATACGCAGTATTTT.